These 10 T cell receptor beta chains were all obtained from the same sample, sequenced in a study of cytotoxic CD8 clonotypes in ibrutinib-treated CLL. The data were produced by immunoSEQ multiplex PCR, yet TCRdb's version contains in-frame clones alone and is incomplete. The data show 80,000 to 95,000 clones, around 79% seen once. Sequencing was performed on PBMCs, taken after 12 months of ibrutinib treatment. Receptors originate from a human donor with chronic lymphocytic leukemia.

This rearrangement joins TRBV5-1 to TRBJ1-5; the D gene is possibly TRBD1 (6 bases). Germline CDR1 SGHRS, CDR2 YFSETQ. V shed 4 bases and J shed 7 bases, with 18 bases lying between them. CDR3 size: 15 residues. The CDR3 DNA follows: TGCGCCAGCAGCGAGGGGGGAGGTGCGGGACAGCCCCAGCATTTT. Protein product: CASSEGGGAGQPQHF.

This clone showed up just once. The genes are TRBV7-9 and TRBJ2-5, with a weak D call TRBD1 (6 bases). Between the trimmed V and J ends, which lost 4 bases and 5 bases, there was a span of 14 bases. CDR3 size: 14 residues. CDR1 and CDR2 from the germline V gene are SEHNR and FQNEAQ (reference sequence). This CDR3 is CASSSPTGHETQYF. In DNA, the CDR3 is TGTGCCAGCAGCTCACCCACAGGGCACGAGACCCAGTACTTC.

The CDR3: CASSSTGSGYNEQFF. CDR3 nucleotide sequence: TGTGCCAGCAGTTCGACAGGCTCGGGGTACAATGAGCAGTTCTTC. The chain couples TRBV28 to TRBJ2-1; a weak D match, TRBD1 (6 bases). Germline values: CDR1 MDHEN, CDR2 SYDVKM. The CDR3 length is 15 residues. V dropped 4 bases and J dropped 4 bases, with 14 bases sitting between them.

This rearrangement joins TRBV9 to TRBJ2-3, with D perhaps being TRBD1 or TRBD2 (5 bases each). Germline loops: CDR1 SGDLS, CDR2 YYNGEE. With 0 bases removed from V and 2 bases from J, the gap between germline ends came to 16 bases. The CDR3 length is 17 residues. The CDR3 region is CASSVGSGGGNTDTQYF. CDR3 DNA: TGTGCCAGCAGCGTAGGATCGGGTGGGGGTAACACAGATACGCAGTATTTT.

The genes are TRBV2 and TRBJ1-1; D remains unclear. Trimming pared 7 bases from V and 4 bases from J, leaving 13 bases between. CDR3 length equals 13 residues. Germline CDR1 reads SNHLY; CDR2 reads FYNNEI. CDR3 nucleotide sequence: TGTGCCAGCATTCCCTTTGAGGTCACTGAAGCTTTCTTT. This translates into CASIPFEVTEAFF. Supplemented by reference TRBV2 and TRBJ1-1, the full variable domain reads EPEVTQTPSHQVTQMGQEVILRCVPISNHLYFYWYRQILGQKVEFLVSFYNNEISEKSEIFDDQFSVERPDGSNFTLKIRSTKLEDSAMYFCASIPFEVTEAFFGQGTRLTVV.

This chain connects TRBV7-9 to TRBJ2-4, with TRBD1 as a possible D gene (6 bases). The CDR3 extends over 13 amino acids. Germline V gives CDR1 SEHNR, CDR2 FQNEAQ (reference sequence). V was pared by 6 bases and J by 8 bases, with 14 bases between. CDR3: CASRGTGMDIQYF. The DNA for the CDR3 is TGTGCCAGCAGGGGAACAGGGATGGACATTCAGTACTTC.

The rearrangement links TRBV7-2 to TRBJ1-2; possibly TRBD1 for D (5 bases). Between the trimmed V and J ends, which lost 4 bases and 4 bases, there was a span of 13 bases. Germline CDR1 and CDR2: SGHTA and FQGNSA. This CDR3 spans 14 amino acids. CDR3 protein: CASSSAGFGYGYTF. In DNA form, the CDR3 reads TGTGCCAGCAGCTCCGCAGGGTTCGGCTATGGCTACACCTTC. Full variable domain (missing parts from reference TRBV7-2 and TRBJ1-2): GAGVSQSPSNKVTEKGKDVELRCDPISGHTALYWYRQSLGQGLEFLIYFQGNSAPDKSGLPSDRFSAERTGGSVSTLTIQRTQQEDSAVYLCASSSAGFGYGYTFGSGTRLTVV.

The chain is built from TRBV11-3 and TRBJ2-1; the D is unclear. Germline lookup yields CDR1 SGHNT and CDR2 YENEEA. V was pared by 1 base and J by 7 bases, with 8 bases between. There are 13 residues in the CDR3. CDR3 amino acids: CASSLGAENEQFF. CDR3 bases: TGTGCCAGCAGCTTAGGGGCGGAAAATGAGCAGTTCTTC.

J is TRBJ2-5 and V is TRBV27; tentatively, D is TRBD1 (6 bases). The CDR3 has 14 residues. Germline lookup yields CDR1 MNHEY and CDR2 SMNVEV (reference sequence). V lost 1 base, J lost 5 bases, and 11 bases lay in between. This CDR3 reads CASSLWGLGETQYF. The CDR3 DNA follows: TGTGCCAGCAGTTTATGGGGGCTGGGCGAGACCCAGTACTTC.

Comments on this clone: Different DNA sequences within this sample yield the same CDR3. V gene TRBV12-5 combines with J gene TRBJ2-5; D not certain. This CDR3 is 18 amino acids long. Looked up from germline, CDR1 is LGHNT and CDR2 is FRNRAP. V was cut by 0 bases and J by 5 bases, with 22 bases left in between. CDR3 in amino acids: CASGLVGAVRGRRETQYF. CDR3 DNA: TGTGCTAGTGGTTTGGTTGGCGCTGTCCGAGGCCGGCGGGAGACCCAGTACTTC.